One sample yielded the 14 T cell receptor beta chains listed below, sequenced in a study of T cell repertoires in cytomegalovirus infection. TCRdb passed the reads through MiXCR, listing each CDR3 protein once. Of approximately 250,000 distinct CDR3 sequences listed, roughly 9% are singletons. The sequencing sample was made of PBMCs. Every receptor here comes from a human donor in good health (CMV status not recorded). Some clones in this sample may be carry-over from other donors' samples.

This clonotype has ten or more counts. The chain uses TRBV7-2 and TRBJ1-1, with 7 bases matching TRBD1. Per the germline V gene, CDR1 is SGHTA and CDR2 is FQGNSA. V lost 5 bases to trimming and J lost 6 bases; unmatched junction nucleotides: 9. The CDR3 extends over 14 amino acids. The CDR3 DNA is TGTGCCAGCAGCCTCCGGACAGGCGGGGCTGAAGCTTTCTTT. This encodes CASSLRTGGAEAFF.

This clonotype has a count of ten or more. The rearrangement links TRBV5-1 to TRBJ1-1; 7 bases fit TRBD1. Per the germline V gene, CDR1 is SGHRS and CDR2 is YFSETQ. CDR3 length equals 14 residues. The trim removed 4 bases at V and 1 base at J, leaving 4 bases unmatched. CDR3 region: CASSPRGANTEAFF. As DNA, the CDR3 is TGCGCCAGCAGCCCCAGGGGGGCGAACACTGAAGCTTTCTTT.

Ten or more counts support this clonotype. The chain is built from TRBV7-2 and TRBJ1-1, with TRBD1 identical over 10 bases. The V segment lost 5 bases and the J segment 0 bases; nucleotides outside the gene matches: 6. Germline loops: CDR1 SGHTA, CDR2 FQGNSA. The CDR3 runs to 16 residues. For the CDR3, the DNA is TGTGCCAGCAGCCCTCCGGGACAGGGGATGAACACTGAAGCTTTCTTT. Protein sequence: CASSPPGQGMNTEAFF.

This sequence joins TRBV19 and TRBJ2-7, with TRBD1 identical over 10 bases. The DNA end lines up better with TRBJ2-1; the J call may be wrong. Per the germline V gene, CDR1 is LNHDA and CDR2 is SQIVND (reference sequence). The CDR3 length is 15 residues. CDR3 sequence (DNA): TGTGCCAGTAGTACCAGACAGGGGGCATCCTACGAGCAGTTCTTC. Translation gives CASSTRQGASYEQFF.

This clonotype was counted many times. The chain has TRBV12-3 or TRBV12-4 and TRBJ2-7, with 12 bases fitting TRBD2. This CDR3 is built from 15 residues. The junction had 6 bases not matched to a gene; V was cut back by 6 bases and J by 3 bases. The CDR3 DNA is TGTGCCAGCAGAACAACTAGCGGGGGGAACTACGAGCAGTACTTC. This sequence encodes CASRTTSGGNYEQYF.

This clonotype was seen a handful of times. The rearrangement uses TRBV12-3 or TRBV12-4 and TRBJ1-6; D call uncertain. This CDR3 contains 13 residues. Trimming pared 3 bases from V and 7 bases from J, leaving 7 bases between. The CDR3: CASSFGQNSPLHF. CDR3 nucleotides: TGTGCCAGCAGTTTCGGCCAAAATTCACCCCTCCACTTT.

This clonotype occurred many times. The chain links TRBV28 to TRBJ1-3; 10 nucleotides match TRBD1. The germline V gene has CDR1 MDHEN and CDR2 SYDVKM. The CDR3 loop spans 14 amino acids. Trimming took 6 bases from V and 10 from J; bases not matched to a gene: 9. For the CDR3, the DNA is TGTGCCAGCAGCACGGGACAGGGGCACTTAACCATATATTTT. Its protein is CASSTGQGHLTIYF. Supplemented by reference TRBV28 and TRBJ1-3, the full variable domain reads DVKVTQSSRYLVKRTGEKVFLECVQDMDHENMFWYRQDPGLGLRLIYFSYDVKMKEKGDIPEGYSVSREKKERFSLILESASTNQTSMYLCASSTGQGHLTIYFGEGSWLTVV.

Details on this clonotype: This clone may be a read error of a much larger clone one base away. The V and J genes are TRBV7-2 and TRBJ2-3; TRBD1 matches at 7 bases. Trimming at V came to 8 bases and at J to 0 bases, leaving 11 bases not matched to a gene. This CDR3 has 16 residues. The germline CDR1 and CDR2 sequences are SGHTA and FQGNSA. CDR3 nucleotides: TGTGCCAGCTTCCCAGGGGGAAAGGCTAGCACAGATACGCAGTATTTT. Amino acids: CASFPGGKASTDTQYF.

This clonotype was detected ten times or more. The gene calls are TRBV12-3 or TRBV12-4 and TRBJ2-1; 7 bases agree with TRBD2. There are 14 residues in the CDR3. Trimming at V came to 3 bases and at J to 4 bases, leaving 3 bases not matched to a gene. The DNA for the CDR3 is TGTGCCAGCAGTTTTGAAGCGGGGTACAATGAGCAGTTCTTC. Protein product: CASSFEAGYNEQFF.

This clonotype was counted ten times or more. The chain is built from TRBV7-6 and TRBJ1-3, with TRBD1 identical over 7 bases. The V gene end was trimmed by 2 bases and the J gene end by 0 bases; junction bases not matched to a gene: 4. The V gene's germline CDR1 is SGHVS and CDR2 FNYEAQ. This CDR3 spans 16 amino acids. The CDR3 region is CASSLSGQLSGNTIYF. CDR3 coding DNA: TGTGCCAGCAGCTTATCGGGACAGCTCTCTGGAAACACCATATATTTT.

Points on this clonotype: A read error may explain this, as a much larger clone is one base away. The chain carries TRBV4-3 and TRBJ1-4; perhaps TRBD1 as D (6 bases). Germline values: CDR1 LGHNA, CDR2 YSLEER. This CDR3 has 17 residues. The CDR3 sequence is CANSPSSQGQWGEKLFF. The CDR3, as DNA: TGCGCCAACAGCCCCTCCAGCCAAGGACAGTGGGGAGAAAAACTGTTTTTT.

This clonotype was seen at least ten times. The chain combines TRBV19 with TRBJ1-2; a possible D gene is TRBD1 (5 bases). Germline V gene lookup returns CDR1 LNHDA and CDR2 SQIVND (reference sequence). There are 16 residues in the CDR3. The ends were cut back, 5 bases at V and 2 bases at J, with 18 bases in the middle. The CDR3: CASSPPPRGGNYGYTF. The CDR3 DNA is TGTGCCAGTAGTCCCCCCCCAAGGGGAGGGAACTATGGCTACACCTTC.

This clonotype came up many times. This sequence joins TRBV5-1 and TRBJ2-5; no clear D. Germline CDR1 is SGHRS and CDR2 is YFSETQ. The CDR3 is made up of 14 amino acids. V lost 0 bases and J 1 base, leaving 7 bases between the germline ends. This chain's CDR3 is CASSLEHRQETQYF. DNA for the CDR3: TGCGCCAGCAGCTTGGAACACCGCCAAGAGACCCAGTACTTC. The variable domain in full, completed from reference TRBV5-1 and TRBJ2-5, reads KAGVTQTPRYLIKTRGQQVTLSCSPISGHRSVSWYQQTPGQGLQFLFEYFSETQRNKGNFPGRFSGRQFSNSRSEMNVSTLELGDSALYLCASSLEHRQETQYFGPGTRLLVL.

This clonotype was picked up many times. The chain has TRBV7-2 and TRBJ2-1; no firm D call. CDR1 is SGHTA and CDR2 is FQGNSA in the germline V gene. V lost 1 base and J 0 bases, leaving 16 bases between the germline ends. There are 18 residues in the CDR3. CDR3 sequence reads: CASSLEFYGFSSYNEQFF. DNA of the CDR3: TGTGCCAGCAGCTTAGAGTTTTATGGATTTAGCTCCTACAATGAGCAGTTCTTC.